These 28 T cell receptor beta chains originate from one sample sequenced in a study of blood T cell repertoires in COVID-19. TCRdb's copy holds only in-frame clones and misses some; the assay was immunoSEQ multiplex PCR. This sample has about 140,000 clones, with approximately 88% found just once. Sequences were obtained from PBMCs or T cells enriched from blood (not recorded which). The receptor source for this set is a man aged 65 to 85 who had been exposed to COVID-19.

The rearrangement joins TRBV20-1 to TRBJ2-3; D call uncertain. The CDR3 contains 11 residues. Germline V gene lookup returns CDR1 DFQATT and CDR2 SNEGSKA (reference sequence). The V end was cut by 5 bases, the J end by 0 bases, with 3 bases between. In DNA, the CDR3 is TGCAGTGCTTATAGCACAGATACGCAGTATTTT. Residues: CSAYSTDTQYF.

This clone was seen once. The chain is built from TRBV15 and TRBJ2-3, with 11 bases lining up with TRBD1. V trimming: 4 bases; J trimming: 3 bases; junction bases outside the gene matches: 9. This CDR3 is 17 amino acids long. Germline V gene data show CDR1 as LNHNV and CDR2 as YYDKDF (reference sequence). The DNA for the CDR3 is TGTGCCACCAGCACCCTTGGGACAGGGGGGGTAACAGATACGCAGTATTTT. This codes for CATSTLGTGGVTDTQYF.

The rearrangement uses TRBV23-1 and TRBJ2-7, with 7 positions matching TRBD2. TRBV23-1 is assigned to the ORF class and has an uncertain function. This CDR3 has 16 amino acids. Trimming cost V 4 bases and J 0 bases; bases outside gene matches: 9. CDR3 DNA: TGCGCCAGCAGTCTGGCCCCGCTAGCGGACTCCTACGAGCAGTACTTC. Its translation is CASSLAPLADSYEQYF.

J is TRBJ2-2 and V is TRBV7-2, with TRBD2 matching over 9 bases. This CDR3 has 16 residues. The V and J ends lost 3 bases and 5 bases, in that order; junction bases with no gene match: 7. Germline V gives CDR1 SGHTA, CDR2 FQGNSA. In DNA, the CDR3 is TGTGCCAGCAGCTTGGCCAGCGGGGGGAAGACCGGGGAGCTGTTTTTT. Translating it yields CASSLASGGKTGELFF.

V and J are TRBV5-1 and TRBJ2-1, with TRBD2 identical over 10 bases. CDR3 length: 17 residues. CDR1 and CDR2 from the germline V gene are SGHRS and YFSETQ. Losses at the gene ends were 4 bases for V and 2 bases for J; bases not matched to a gene: 9. CDR3 sequence reads: CASSPPSSGGAYNEQFF. The CDR3 region has the DNA TGCGCCAGCAGCCCTCCCTCCAGCGGGGGGGCCTACAATGAGCAGTTCTTC.

V gene TRBV28 combines with J gene TRBJ1-2; the match to TRBD1 covers 7 bases. Trimming at V came to 6 bases and at J to 4 bases, leaving 5 bases not matched to a gene. Germline V gene sequence: CDR1 MDHEN, CDR2 SYDVKM. CDR3 length: 13 amino acids. CDR3 protein: CASSTGVPYGYTF. The CDR3 region has the DNA TGTGCCAGCAGCACAGGGGTTCCCTATGGCTACACCTTC.

The rearrangement uses TRBV7-2 and TRBJ1-2; D not resolved. The CDR3 is 16 residues long. Germline-derived CDR1 and CDR2 are SGHTA and FQGNSA. Trimming pared 1 base from V and 7 bases from J, leaving 19 bases between. CDR3 amino acids: CASSLEADSFPFGYTF. In nucleotides, the CDR3 is TGTGCCAGCAGCTTAGAGGCGGACTCCTTCCCCTTTGGCTACACCTTC.

This sequence joins TRBV20-1 and TRBJ2-6; no clear D gene. Per the germline V gene, CDR1 is DFQATT and CDR2 is SNEGSKA (reference sequence). The CDR3 extends over 17 amino acids. Trimming cost V 3 bases and J 4 bases, with 19 bases left between them. The CDR3 DNA sequence: TGCAGTGCTAGTATCCTAGAAACACCCCTAGGGGCCAACGTCCTGACTTTC. It translates to CSASILETPLGANVLTF.

This chain links TRBV28 with TRBJ2-7, with D perhaps matching TRBD2 (6 bases). The CDR3 contains 14 residues. CDR1 and CDR2 from the germline V gene are MDHEN and SYDVKM. V gave up 5 bases and J gave up 3 bases, with 14 bases separating them. CDR3 amino acids: CASSLAGSLYEQYF. The CDR3 coding sequence is TGTGCCAGCAGTCTGGCGGGGAGCCTCTACGAGCAGTACTTC.

The gene calls are TRBV4-3 and TRBJ2-2; the D is unclear. V lost 5 bases and J lost 6, with 10 bases in between. This CDR3 spans 13 amino acids. Germline CDR1 is LGHNA and CDR2 is YSLEER. CDR3 DNA: TGCGCCAGCAGCTCTCTAGGTCCCGGGGAGCTGTTTTTT. Its translation is CASSSLGPGELFF.

This clone was picked up one time. This chain joins TRBV19 and TRBJ1-1; D possibly corresponds to TRBD1 (5 bases). The CDR3 sequence is 15 residues long. CDR1 is LNHDA and CDR2 is SQIVND in the germline V gene (reference sequence). Trimming left V 5 bases short and J 1 base short, with 14 bases between. This chain's CDR3 is CASSEKVQANTEAFF. DNA for the CDR3: TGTGCCAGTAGTGAGAAGGTACAGGCGAACACTGAAGCTTTCTTT.

The genes are TRBV19 and TRBJ1-1, with D uncertain. The CDR3 covers 13 residues. V lost 4 bases, J lost 0 bases, and 6 bases lay in between. CDR1 LNHDA and CDR2 SQIVND come from the germline V gene (reference sequence). The CDR3 nucleotides are TGTGCCAGTAGTAATTTCATGAACACTGAAGCTTTCTTT. Protein sequence: CASSNFMNTEAFF.

V and J are TRBV5-1 and TRBJ2-1, with 11 bases lining up with TRBD1. The CDR3 length is 16 residues. The ends lost 4 bases at V and 8 bases at J; junction bases unmatched: 11. Germline CDR1 reads SGHRS; CDR2 reads YFSETQ. The CDR3 DNA reads as TGCGCCAGCAGCAGTGAGGGGACAGGGGGGTGGGATGAGCAGTTCTTC. Translation: CASSSEGTGGWDEQFF. Full variable domain (missing parts from reference TRBV5-1 and TRBJ2-1): KAGVTQTPRYLIKTRGQQVTLSCSPISGHRSVSWYQQTPGQGLQFLFEYFSETQRNKGNFPGRFSGRQFSNSRSEMNVSTLELGDSALYLCASSSEGTGGWDEQFFGPGTRLTVL.

This chain links TRBV6-2 or TRBV6-3 with TRBJ1-2; D unclear. V lost 2 bases and J lost 6, with 16 bases in between. Per the germline V gene, CDR1 is MNHEY and CDR2 is SVGEGT. This CDR3 is built from 15 residues. The CDR3 DNA is TGTGCCAGCAGTTACGTCGTCTCGTCCGGGGATGGCTACACCTTC. Residues: CASSYVVSSGDGYTF.

The chain joins TRBV19 to TRBJ1-1, with D uncertain. Per germline, CDR1 LNHDA and CDR2 SQIVND (reference sequence). Trimming shortened V by 7 bases and J by 1 base, and 16 bases separated the two germline ends. The CDR3 length is 15 residues. DNA of the CDR3: TGTGCCAGTAAATTAGGTGGTTCGGGGAACACTGAAGCTTTCTTT. Amino acid sequence: CASKLGGSGNTEAFF. The full variable domain, rest sourced from reference TRBV19 and TRBJ1-1, is DGGITQSPKYLFRKEGQNVTLSCEQNLNHDAMYWYRQDPGQGLRLIYYSQIVNDFQKGDIAEGYSVSREKKESFPLTVTSAQKNPTAFYLCASKLGGSGNTEAFFGQGTRLTVV.

This chain joins TRBV2 and TRBJ1-1; 10 positions agree with TRBD1. After removal of 6 bases from V and 1 base from J, the junction contained 2 bases not matched to a gene. The CDR3 totals 14 residues. Looked up from germline, CDR1 is SNHLY and CDR2 is FYNNEI. The CDR3 is CASRRQGANTEAFF. For the CDR3, the DNA is TGTGCCAGCAGGAGACAGGGGGCGAACACTGAAGCTTTCTTT.

The rearrangement links TRBV10-1 to TRBJ2-2; weak D call: TRBD2 (6 bases). This CDR3 is 16 amino acids long. The germline CDR1 and CDR2 sequences are WNHNN and SYGVQD (reference sequence). Trimming took 0 bases from V and 0 from J, leaving 8 bases between them. CDR3 residues: CASSESRDANTGELFF. In DNA form, the CDR3 reads TGCGCCAGCAGTGAGTCGCGGGATGCGAACACCGGGGAGCTGTTTTTT.

The rearrangement uses TRBV10-1 and TRBJ2-7, with a weak D call TRBD1 (5 bases). Germline loops: CDR1 WNHNN, CDR2 SYGVQD (reference sequence). The CDR3 length is 14 residues. V was shortened by 3 bases and J by 1 base, with 10 bases between the two germline ends. CDR3 in amino acids: CASSEGPGSYEQYF. The CDR3, as DNA: TGCGCCAGCAGTGAAGGACCAGGGTCCTACGAGCAGTACTTC.

The chain has TRBV5-1 and TRBJ1-4; unclear D gene. CDR1 SGHRS and CDR2 YFSETQ come from the germline V gene. The CDR3 runs to 16 residues. Trimming left V 1 base short and J 2 bases short, with 12 bases between. The CDR3 region is CASSLMARATNEKLFF. The CDR3 DNA sequence: TGCGCCAGCAGCTTGATGGCCCGAGCGACTAATGAAAAACTGTTTTTT. The full variable domain, with the rest looked up from reference TRBV5-1 and TRBJ1-4, is KAGVTQTPRYLIKTRGQQVTLSCSPISGHRSVSWYQQTPGQGLQFLFEYFSETQRNKGNFPGRFSGRQFSNSRSEMNVSTLELGDSALYLCASSLMARATNEKLFFGSGTQLSVL.

A note on this clone: The sample has other DNA sequences that encode this CDR3 too. This chain links TRBV5-8 with TRBJ1-2; 8 bases map to TRBD1. From germline, CDR1 is SGHTS and CDR2 YDEGEE. J was trimmed by 4 bases and V by 5 bases; bases with no gene match: 4. The CDR3 covers 13 residues. Here the CDR3 DNA reads TGTGCCAGCAGTCGGACAGGGCCCTATGGCTACACCTTC. This codes for CASSRTGPYGYTF.

As DNA, the CDR3 is TGTGCCAGCAGCTTAAGGCGGGAGCTCACAGATACGCAGTATTTT. Protein product: CASSLRRELTDTQYF. The rearrangement joins TRBV11-2 to TRBJ2-3; 7 bases are shared with TRBD2. The CDR3 consists of 15 residues. Germline V CDR1 and CDR2: SGHAT, FQNNGV. Trimming cost V 2 bases and J 2 bases; bases outside gene matches: 4.

This chain joins TRBV18 and TRBJ1-6; D uncertain. This CDR3 contains 15 residues. Trimming stripped 0 bases from V and 9 bases from J, with 12 bases between. Germline CDR1 reads KGHSH; CDR2 reads LQKENI. For the CDR3, the DNA is TGTGCCAGCTCACCACCGGATGGGAGTGGTTCACCCCTCCACTTT. Its protein is CASSPPDGSGSPLHF.

In its sample, this clone was seen once. The V gene is TRBV30, the J gene TRBJ1-3; 9 bases fit TRBD1. Germline V CDR1 and CDR2: GTSNPN, SVGIG (reference sequence). CDR3 length: 17 amino acids. V was pared by 0 bases and J by 4 bases, with 10 bases of the junction left unmatched. The CDR3 reads CAWSVANRGLGGNTIYF. The CDR3 DNA sequence: TGTGCCTGGAGTGTGGCGAACAGGGGGCTCGGAGGAAACACCATATATTTT.

V usage is TRBV5-1 and J usage is TRBJ2-7, with TRBD1 matching over 7 bases. Trimming at V came to 4 bases and at J to 0 bases, leaving 10 bases not matched to a gene. This CDR3 has 16 residues. Germline lookup yields CDR1 SGHRS and CDR2 YFSETQ. CDR3 residues: CASSTGTARSSYEQYF. CDR3 coding DNA: TGCGCCAGCAGCACAGGGACAGCCAGGAGCTCCTACGAGCAGTACTTC.

The chain links TRBV5-1 to TRBJ2-1, with 8 bases lining up with TRBD2. The CDR3 sequence is 15 residues long. Germline lookup yields CDR1 SGHRS and CDR2 YFSETQ. With V trimmed by 4 bases and J by 5 bases, 8 bases remained unmatched. CDR3 nucleotide sequence: TGCGCCAGCAGCCTAAGCGGGAGTCCCGACAATGAGCAGTTCTTC. Amino acid sequence: CASSLSGSPDNEQFF.

The count of this clone is one. The chain links TRBV9 to TRBJ2-7; D is unresolved. V was shortened by 0 bases and J by 1 base, with 11 bases between the two germline ends. The CDR3 runs 15 residues. Germline CDR1 and CDR2: SGDLS and YYNGEE. The CDR3 DNA follows: TGTGCCAGCAGCGTAGTGGCTTCCCCATCCTACGAGCAGTACTTC. The encoded protein is CASSVVASPSYEQYF.

The chain couples TRBV6-5 to TRBJ2-5; a weak D match, TRBD2 (5 bases). Trimming pared 8 bases from V and 5 bases from J, leaving 9 bases between. This CDR3 contains 11 residues. The germline gives CDR1 MNHEY, CDR2 SVGAGI. CDR3 bases: TGTGCCAGCTCGAGGGTGGAGACCCAGTACTTC. Translating gives CASSRVETQYF.

The chain has TRBV5-8 and TRBJ2-7; D is unresolved. Trimming cost V 6 bases and J 13 bases, with 17 bases left between them. Germline assignment: CDR1 SGHTS and CDR2 YDEGEE. The CDR3 totals 11 residues. This CDR3 reads CASTILPSLYF. CDR3 nucleotide sequence: TGTGCCAGCACCATCCTTCCCAGTCTTTACTTC.